This T cell receptor beta chain was documented in a study of cytomegalovirus exposure and HLA in healthy donors (dated by TCRdb to about 2017). Looking at the study overall: A later analysis indicated that the 120 validation repertoires were generated on the platform also employed for the approximately 700 repertoires of the first cohort. Along with the approximately 650-subject first cohort, a separate validation cohort of roughly 110 different subjects was used. The study aimed to test whether signatures of past pathogen exposure could be identified by cataloging public T cell receptors. To predict cytomegalovirus infection status, the study combined high-throughput TCR immunosequencing, statistical association of individual TCRs with disease status, and machine learning. Overall study outcomes, separate from this receptor: A total of about 150 TCR beta chains were listed by the study as associated with cytomegalovirus. In a later analysis, TCRs clustered in the first cohort were found to also tend to co-occur in the roughly 120 validation repertoires, with over 90% of cluster scores above 0. It was suggested by the authors that the approach could potentially be generalized to other disease states and immunological phenotypes. A later analysis lacked HLA typing for the validation cohort, so it scored co-occurrence in that cohort across all 120 or so repertoires. A few of the identified cytomegalovirus-associated TCR beta chains were confirmed in vitro to be specific for cytomegalovirus antigens. While some public TCRs were present in many individuals, most TCR sequences turned up only very rarely across donors. The classifier was reported to diagnose cytomegalovirus status with high specificity and sensitivity in both the original cohort and the validation cohort.

With regard to this clone: This receptor's antigen is unknown. Base qualities are not provided; no much larger clone lies one nucleotide away.

The library relied on the immunoSEQ multiplex PCR assay. Per the authors' processing: To diagnose cytomegalovirus status from the catalog of TCR beta chain sequences, a statistical classification framework was built. As stored in TCRdb, this immuneACCESS dataset retains in-frame rearrangements with V and J assigned. A fraction of the clones does not appear; measured against another copy, unresolved V genes explain less than half of the discrepancy, and the remainder lacks a known reason. V and J calls and clone size are as listed in that table; D and trimming were resolved from the DNA. In all, the sample holds about 100,000 clones, and approximately 86% of those were seen once. Together, the top ten hold 3% to 3.5% of the sample. CDR1 and CDR2, per the germline V gene, are SGHDT and YYEEEE. Relative to germline, V is missing 1 base and J is missing 6 bases, with 10 bases of the junction outside any gene match. The CDR3 runs 16 amino acids, cysteine and phenylalanine included. Left in the record is the CDR3 DNA by itself, 48 bases read in frame from the first base.

Separate from the roughly 650-subject first cohort, the validation cohort of about 110 subjects was the group to which the donors belonged. The sequence was collected from a young woman in good health and CMV-seronegative. Sequenced: PBMCs. The chain employs TRBV5-6 and TRBJ2-1; 7 bases in the middle match TRBD2. The base sequence is TGTGCCAGCAGCTTGTTAACGAGCGGGGCCTCCAATGAGCAGTTCTTC. Its translation reads: CASSLLTSGASNEQFF. Extended through the reference TRBV5-6 and TRBJ2-1 proteins, this CDR3 yields the full variable domain: DAGVTQSPTHLIKTRGQQVTLRCSPKSGHDTVSWYQQALGQGPQFIFQYYEEEERQRGNFPDRFSGHQFPNYSSELNVNALLLGDSALYLCASSLLTSGASNEQFFGPGTRLTVL.